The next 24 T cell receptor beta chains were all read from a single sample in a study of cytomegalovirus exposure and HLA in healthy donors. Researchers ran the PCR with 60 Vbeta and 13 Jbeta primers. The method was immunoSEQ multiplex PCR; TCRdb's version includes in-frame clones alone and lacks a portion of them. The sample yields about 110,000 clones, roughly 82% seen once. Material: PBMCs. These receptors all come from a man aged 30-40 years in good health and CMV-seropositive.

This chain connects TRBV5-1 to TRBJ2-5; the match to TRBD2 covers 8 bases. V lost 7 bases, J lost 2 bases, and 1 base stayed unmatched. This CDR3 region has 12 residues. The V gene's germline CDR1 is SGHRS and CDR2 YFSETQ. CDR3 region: CASGGGQETQYF. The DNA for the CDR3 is TGCGCCAGCGGCGGGGGGCAAGAGACCCAGTACTTC.

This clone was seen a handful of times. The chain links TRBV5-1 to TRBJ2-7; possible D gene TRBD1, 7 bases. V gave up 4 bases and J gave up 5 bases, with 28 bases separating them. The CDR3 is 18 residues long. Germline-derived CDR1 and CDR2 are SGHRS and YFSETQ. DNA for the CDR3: TGCGCCAGCAGCCCCGGAGGGGGCGCGATTTGGGGGGAGGACGAGCAGTACTTC. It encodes CASSPGGGAIWGEDEQYF.

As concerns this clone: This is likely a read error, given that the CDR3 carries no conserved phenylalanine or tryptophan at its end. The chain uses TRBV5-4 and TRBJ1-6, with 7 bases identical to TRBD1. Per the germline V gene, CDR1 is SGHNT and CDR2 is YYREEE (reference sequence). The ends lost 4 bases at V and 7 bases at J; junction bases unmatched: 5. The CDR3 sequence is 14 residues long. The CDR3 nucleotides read TGTGCCAGCAGCCCCCGGGACAGAAATTCACCCCTCCACCTT. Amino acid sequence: CASSPRDRNSPLHL.

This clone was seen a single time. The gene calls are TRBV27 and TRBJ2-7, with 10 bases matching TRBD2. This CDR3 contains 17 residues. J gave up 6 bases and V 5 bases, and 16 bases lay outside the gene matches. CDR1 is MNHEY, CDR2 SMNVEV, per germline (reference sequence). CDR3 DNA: TGTGCCAGCAGTCAAACTACCCCTTCTAGCGGGGGTTTCGAGCAGTACTTC. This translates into CASSQTTPSSGGFEQYF.

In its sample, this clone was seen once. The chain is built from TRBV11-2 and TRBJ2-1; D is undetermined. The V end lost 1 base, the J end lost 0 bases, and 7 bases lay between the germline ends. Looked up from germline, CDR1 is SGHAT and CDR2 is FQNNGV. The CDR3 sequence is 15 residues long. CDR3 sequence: CASSLARSSYNEQFF. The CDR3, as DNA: TGTGCCAGCAGCTTAGCGCGGAGCTCCTACAATGAGCAGTTCTTC.

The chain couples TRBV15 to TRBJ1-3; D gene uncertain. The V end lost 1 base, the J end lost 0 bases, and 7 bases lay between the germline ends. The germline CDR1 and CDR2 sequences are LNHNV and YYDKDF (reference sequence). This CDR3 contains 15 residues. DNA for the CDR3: TGTGCCACCAGCAGAGGGAGGGACTCTGGAAACACCATATATTTT. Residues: CATSRGRDSGNTIYF.

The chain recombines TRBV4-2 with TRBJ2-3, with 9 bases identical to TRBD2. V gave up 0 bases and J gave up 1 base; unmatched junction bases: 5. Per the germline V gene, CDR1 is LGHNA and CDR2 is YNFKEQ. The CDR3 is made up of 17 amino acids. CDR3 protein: CASSQEGQRGGTDTQYF. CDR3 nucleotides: TGTGCCAGCAGCCAAGAGGGCCAGCGGGGGGGCACAGATACGCAGTATTTT.

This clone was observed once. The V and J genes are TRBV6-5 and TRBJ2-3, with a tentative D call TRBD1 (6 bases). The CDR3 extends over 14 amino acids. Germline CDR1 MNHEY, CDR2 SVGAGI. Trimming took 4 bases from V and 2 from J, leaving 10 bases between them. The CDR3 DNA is TGTGCCAGCAGTTCGGGACATTACACAGATACGCAGTATTTT. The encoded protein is CASSSGHYTDTQYF.

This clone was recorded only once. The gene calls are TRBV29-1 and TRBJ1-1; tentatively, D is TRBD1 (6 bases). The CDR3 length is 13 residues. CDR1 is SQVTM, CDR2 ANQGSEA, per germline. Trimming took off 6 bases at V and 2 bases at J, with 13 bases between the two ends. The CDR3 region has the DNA TGCAGCGTCGTGGACAGTCTAAACACTGAAGCTTTCTTT. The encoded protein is CSVVDSLNTEAFF. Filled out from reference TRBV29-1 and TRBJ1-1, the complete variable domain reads SAVISQKPSRDICQRGTSLTIQCQVDSQVTMMFWYRQQPGQSLTLIATANQGSEATYESGFVIDKFPISRPNLTFSTLTVSNMSPEDSSIYLCSVVDSLNTEAFFGQGTRLTVV.

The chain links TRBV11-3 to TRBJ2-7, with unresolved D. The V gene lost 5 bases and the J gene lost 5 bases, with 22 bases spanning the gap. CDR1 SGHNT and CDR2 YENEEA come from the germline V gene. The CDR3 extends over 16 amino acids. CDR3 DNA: TGTGCCAGCAGCCCCTTTGGCTCTATAGGCGAGGACGAGCAGTACTTC. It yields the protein CASSPFGSIGEDEQYF.

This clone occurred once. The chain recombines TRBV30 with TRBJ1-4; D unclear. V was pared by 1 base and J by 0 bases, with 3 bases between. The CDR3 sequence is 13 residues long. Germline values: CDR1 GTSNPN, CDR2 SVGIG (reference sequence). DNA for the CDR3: TGTGCCTGGAGTGACACAACTAATGAAAAACTGTTTTTT. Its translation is CAWSDTTNEKLFF.

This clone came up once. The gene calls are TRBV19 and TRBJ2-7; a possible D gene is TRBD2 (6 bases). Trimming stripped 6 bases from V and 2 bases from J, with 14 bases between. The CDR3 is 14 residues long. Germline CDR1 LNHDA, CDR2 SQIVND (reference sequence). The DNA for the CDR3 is TGTGCCAGTAGGTTACGGGGGTCGGCCTACGAGCAGTACTTC. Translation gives CASRLRGSAYEQYF.

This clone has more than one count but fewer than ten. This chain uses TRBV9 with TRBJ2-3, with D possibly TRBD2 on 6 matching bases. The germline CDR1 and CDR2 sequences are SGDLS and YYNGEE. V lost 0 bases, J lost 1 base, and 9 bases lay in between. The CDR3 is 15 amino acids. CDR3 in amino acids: CASSVAASGTDTQYF. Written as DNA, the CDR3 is TGTGCCAGCAGCGTAGCAGCTAGCGGCACAGATACGCAGTATTTT. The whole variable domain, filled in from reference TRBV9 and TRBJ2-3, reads DSGVTQTPKHLITATGQRVTLRCSPRSGDLSVYWYQQSLDQGLQFLIQYYNGEERAKGNILERFSAQQFPDLHSELNLSSLELGDSALYFCASSVAASGTDTQYFGPGTRLTVL.

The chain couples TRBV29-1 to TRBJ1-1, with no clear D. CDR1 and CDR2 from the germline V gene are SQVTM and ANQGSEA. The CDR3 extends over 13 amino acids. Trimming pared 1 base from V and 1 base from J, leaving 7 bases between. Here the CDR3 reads CSVEGQWNTEAFF. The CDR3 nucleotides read TGCAGCGTTGAAGGACAATGGAACACTGAAGCTTTCTTT.

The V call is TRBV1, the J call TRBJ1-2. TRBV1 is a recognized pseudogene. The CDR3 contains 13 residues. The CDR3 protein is CTSSGQRSRGYTF. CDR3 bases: TGCACCAGCAGCGGCCAGCGTAGTCGTGGCTACACCTTC.

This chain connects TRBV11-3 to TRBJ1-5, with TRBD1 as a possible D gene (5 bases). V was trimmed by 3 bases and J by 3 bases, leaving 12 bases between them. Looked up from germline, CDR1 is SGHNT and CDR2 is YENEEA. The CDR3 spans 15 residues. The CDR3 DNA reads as TGTGCCAGCAGCTTCGGCAGGGCGGACAATCAGCCCCAGCATTTT. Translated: CASSFGRADNQPQHF.

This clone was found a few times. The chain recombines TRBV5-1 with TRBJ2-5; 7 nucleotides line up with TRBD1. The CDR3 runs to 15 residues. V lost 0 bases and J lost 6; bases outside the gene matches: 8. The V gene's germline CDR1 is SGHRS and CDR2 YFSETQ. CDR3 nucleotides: TGCGCCAGCAGCTTGGTTGTAGGGGGCGCTCAGACCCAGTACTTC. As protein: CASSLVVGGAQTQYF.

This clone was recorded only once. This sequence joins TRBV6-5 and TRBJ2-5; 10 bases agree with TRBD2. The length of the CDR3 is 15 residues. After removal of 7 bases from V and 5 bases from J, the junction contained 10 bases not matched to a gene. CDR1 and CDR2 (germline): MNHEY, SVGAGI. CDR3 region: CASNPSGGASETQYF. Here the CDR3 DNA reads TGTGCCAGCAACCCGAGCGGGGGGGCCTCCGAGACCCAGTACTTC.

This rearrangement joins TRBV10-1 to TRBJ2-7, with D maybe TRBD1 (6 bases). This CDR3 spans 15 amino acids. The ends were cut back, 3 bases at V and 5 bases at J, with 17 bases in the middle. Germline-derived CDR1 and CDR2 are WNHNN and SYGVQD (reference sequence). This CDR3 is CASSEGTSLRHEQYF. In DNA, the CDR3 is TGCGCCAGCAGTGAAGGGACAAGCCTCCGTCACGAGCAGTACTTC.

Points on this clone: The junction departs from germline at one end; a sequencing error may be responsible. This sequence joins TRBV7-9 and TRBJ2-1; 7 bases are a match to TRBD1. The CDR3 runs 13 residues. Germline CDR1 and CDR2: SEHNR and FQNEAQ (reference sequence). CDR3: CSSSRTGRDEQFF. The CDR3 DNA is TGTTCCAGCAGCCGGACAGGTCGGGATGAGCAGTTCTTC.

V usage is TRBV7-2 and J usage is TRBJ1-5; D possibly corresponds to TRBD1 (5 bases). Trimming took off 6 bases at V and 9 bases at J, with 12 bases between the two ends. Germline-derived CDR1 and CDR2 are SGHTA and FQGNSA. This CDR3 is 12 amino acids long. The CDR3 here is CASRSGSGPQHF. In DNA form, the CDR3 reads TGTGCCAGCAGATCAGGGTCAGGGCCCCAGCATTTT.

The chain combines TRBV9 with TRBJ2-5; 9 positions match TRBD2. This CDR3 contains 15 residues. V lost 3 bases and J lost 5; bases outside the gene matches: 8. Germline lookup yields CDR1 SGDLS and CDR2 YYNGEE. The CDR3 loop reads CASSERDGTSETQYF. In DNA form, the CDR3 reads TGTGCCAGCAGCGAGAGAGACGGGACTAGCGAGACCCAGTACTTC.

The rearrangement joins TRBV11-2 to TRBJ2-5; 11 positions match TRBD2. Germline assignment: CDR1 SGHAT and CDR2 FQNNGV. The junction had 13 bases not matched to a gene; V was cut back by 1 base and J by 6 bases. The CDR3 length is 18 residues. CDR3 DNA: TGTGCCAGCAGCTTAGTAAACCTAGCGGGGGGCGTAGAAAAGACCCAGTACTTC. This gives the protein CASSLVNLAGGVEKTQYF.

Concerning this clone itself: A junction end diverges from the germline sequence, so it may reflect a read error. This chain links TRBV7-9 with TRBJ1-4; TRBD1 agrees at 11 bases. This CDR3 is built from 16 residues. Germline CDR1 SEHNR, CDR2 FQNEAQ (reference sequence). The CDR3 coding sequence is TGTTCCAGCAGCAAGGACAGGGGGCACTCGGGTGAAAAACTGTTTTTT. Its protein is CSSSKDRGHSGEKLFF.